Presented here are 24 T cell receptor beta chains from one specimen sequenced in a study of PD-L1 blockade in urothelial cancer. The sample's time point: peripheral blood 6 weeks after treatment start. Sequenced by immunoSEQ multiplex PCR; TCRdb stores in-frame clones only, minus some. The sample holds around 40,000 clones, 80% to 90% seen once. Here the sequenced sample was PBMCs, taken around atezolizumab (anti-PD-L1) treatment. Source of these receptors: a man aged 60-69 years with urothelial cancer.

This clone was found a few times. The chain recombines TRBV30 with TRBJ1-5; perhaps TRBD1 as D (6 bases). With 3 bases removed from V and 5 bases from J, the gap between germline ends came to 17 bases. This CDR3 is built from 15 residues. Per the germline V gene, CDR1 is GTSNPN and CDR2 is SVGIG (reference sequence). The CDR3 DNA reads TGTGCCTGGAGCCCCGGTGGGGGCGCGTATCAGCCCCAGCATTTT. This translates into CAWSPGGGAYQPQHF.

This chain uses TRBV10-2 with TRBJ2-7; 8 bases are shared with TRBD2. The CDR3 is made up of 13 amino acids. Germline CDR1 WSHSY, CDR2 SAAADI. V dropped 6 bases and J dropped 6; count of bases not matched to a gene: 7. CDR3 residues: CASSHGGASEQYF. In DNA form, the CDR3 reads TGCGCCAGCAGCCACGGGGGGGCAAGCGAGCAGTACTTC.

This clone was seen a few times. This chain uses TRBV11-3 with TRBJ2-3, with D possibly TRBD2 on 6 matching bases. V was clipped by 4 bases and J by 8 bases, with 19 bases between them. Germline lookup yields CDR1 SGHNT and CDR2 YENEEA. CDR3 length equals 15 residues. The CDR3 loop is CASSSYRQSGGTQYF. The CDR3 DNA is TGTGCCAGCAGCTCCTATAGACAGTCCGGGGGTACGCAGTATTTT.

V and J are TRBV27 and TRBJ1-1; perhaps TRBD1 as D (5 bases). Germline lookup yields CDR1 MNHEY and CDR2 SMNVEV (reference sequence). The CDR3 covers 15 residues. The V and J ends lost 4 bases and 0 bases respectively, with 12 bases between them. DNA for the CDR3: TGTGCCAGCAGTTCCCAGACAGCCTTGAACACTGAAGCTTTCTTT. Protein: CASSSQTALNTEAFF.

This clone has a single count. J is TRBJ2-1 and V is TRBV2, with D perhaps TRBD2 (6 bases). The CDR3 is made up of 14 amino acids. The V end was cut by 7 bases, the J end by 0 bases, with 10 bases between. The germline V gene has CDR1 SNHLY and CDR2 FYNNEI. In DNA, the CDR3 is TGTGCCAGCAAGTGGGGGGACTCCTACAATGAGCAGTTCTTC. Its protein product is CASKWGDSYNEQFF. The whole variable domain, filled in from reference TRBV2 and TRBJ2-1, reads EPEVTQTPSHQVTQMGQEVILRCVPISNHLYFYWYRQILGQKVEFLVSFYNNEISEKSEIFDDQFSVERPDGSNFTLKIRSTKLEDSAMYFCASKWGDSYNEQFFGPGTRLTVL.

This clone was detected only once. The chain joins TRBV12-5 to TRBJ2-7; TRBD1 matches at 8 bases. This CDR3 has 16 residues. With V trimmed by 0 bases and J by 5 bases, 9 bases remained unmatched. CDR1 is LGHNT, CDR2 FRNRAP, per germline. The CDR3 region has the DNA TGTGCTAGTGGTTTGGTACGGGCAGGGGGCGGGAACGAGCAGTACTTC. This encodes CASGLVRAGGGNEQYF.

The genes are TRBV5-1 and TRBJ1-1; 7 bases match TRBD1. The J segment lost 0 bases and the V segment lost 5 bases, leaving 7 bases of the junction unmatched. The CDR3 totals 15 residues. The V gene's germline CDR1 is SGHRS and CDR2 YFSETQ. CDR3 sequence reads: CASRQRDSMNTEAFF. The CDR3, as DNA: TGCGCCAGCAGACAAAGGGACAGCATGAACACTGAAGCTTTCTTT.

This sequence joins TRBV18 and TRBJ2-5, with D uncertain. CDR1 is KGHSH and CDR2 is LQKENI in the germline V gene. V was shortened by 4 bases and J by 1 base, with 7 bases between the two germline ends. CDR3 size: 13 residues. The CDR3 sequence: CASSRQFQETQYF. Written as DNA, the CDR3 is TGTGCCAGCTCACGTCAGTTCCAAGAGACCCAGTACTTC.

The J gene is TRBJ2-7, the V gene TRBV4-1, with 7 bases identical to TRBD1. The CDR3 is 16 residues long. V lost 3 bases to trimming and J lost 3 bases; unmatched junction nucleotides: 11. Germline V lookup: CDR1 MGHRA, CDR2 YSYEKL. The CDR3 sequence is CASSQRTGTANYEQYF. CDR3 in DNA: TGCGCCAGCAGCCAGCGTACCGGGACAGCAAACTACGAGCAGTACTTC.

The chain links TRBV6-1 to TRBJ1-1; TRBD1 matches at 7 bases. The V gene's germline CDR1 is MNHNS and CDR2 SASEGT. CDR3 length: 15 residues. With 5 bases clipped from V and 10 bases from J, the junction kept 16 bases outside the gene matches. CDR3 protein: CASSPDRAHPQAAFF. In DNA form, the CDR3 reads TGTGCCAGCAGTCCCGACAGGGCTCACCCCCAGGCAGCTTTCTTT.

This CDR3 reads CASSETGASGNTIYF. The CDR3 DNA reads TGTGCCAGCAGCGAAACTGGGGCAAGTGGAAACACCATATATTTT. The chain links TRBV9 to TRBJ1-3; the D gene is possibly TRBD1 (5 bases). Germline loops: CDR1 SGDLS, CDR2 YYNGEE. The CDR3 consists of 15 residues. With 3 bases removed from V and 3 bases from J, the gap between germline ends came to 13 bases.

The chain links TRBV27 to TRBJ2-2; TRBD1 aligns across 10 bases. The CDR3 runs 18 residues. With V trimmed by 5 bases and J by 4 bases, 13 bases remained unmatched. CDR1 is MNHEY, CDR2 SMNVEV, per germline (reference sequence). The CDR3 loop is CASSLYSPDRGSTGELFF. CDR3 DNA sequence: TGTGCCAGCAGTCTCTACTCCCCGGACAGGGGGTCCACCGGGGAGCTGTTTTTT.

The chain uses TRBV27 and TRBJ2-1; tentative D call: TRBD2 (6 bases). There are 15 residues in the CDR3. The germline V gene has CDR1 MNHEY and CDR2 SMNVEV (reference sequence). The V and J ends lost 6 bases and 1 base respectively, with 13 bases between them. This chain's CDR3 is CASRSLGGSYNEQFF. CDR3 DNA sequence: TGTGCCAGCAGGTCACTCGGGGGTTCCTACAATGAGCAGTTCTTC.

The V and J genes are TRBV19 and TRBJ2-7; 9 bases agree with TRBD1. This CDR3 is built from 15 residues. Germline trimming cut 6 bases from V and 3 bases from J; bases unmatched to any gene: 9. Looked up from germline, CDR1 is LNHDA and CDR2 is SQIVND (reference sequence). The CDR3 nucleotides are TGTGCCAGTAGAATTACCGGGACAGGGCACTACGAGCAGTACTTC. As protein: CASRITGTGHYEQYF.

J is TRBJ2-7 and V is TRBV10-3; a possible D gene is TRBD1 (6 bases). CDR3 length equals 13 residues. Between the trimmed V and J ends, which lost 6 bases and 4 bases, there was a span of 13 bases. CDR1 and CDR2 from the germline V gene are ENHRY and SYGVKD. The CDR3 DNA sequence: TGTGCCATCAGCCGACAGGTAAAGTACGAGCAGTACTTC. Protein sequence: CAISRQVKYEQYF.

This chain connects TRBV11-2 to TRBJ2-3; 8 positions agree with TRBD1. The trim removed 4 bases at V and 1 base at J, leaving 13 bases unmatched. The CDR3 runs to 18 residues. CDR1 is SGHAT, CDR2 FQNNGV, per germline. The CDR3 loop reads CASSSRGRTGTGTDTQYF. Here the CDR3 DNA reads TGTGCCAGCAGCTCCCGGGGGAGGACAGGGACGGGCACAGATACGCAGTATTTT.

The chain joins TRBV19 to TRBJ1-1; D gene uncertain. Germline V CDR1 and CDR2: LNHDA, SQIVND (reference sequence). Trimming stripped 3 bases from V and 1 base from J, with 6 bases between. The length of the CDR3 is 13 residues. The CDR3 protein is CASSIMANTEAFF. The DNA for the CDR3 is TGTGCCAGTAGTATTATGGCGAACACTGAAGCTTTCTTT.

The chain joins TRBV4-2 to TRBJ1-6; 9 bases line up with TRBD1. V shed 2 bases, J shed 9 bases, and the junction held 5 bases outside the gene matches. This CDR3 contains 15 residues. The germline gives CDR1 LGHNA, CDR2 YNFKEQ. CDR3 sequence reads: CASSQFLTGGSPLHF. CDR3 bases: TGTGCCAGCAGCCAATTCTTGACAGGGGGTTCACCCCTCCACTTT.

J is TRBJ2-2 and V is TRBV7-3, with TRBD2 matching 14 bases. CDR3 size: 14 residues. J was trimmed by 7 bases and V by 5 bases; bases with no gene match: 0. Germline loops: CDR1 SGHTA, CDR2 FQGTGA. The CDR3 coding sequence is TGTGCCAGCAGCGGACTAGCGGGGGGCGGGGAGCTGTTTTTT. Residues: CASSGLAGGGELFF. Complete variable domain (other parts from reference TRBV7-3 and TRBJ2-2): GAGVSQTPSNKVTEKGKYVELRCDPISGHTALYWYRQSLGQGPEFLIYFQGTGAADDSGLPNDRFFAVRPEGSVSTLKIQRTERGDSAVYLCASSGLAGGGELFFGEGSRLTVL.

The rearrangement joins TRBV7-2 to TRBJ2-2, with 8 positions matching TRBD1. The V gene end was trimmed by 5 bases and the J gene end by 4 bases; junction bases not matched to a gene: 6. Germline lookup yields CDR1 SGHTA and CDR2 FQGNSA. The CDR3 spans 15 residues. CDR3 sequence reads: CASSADRVVTGELFF. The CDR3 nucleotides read TGTGCCAGCAGCGCGGACAGGGTTGTCACCGGGGAGCTGTTTTTT.

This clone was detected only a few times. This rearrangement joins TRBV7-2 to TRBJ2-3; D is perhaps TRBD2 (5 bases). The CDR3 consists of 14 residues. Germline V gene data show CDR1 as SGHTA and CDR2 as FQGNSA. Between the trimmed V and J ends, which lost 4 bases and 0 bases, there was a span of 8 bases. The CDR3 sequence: CASSSRTSTDTQYF. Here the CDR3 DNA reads TGTGCCAGCAGCTCAAGGACTAGCACAGATACGCAGTATTTT.

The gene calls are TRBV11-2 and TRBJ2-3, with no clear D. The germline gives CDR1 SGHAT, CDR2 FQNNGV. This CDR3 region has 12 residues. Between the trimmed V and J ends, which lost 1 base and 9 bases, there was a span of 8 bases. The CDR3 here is CASSLGWQTQYF. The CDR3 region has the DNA TGTGCCAGCAGCTTAGGTTGGCAGACGCAGTATTTT.

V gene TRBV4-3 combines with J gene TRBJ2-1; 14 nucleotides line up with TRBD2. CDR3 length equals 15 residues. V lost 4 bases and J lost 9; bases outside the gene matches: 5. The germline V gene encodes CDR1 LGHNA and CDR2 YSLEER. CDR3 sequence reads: CASSRGLAGDSEQFF. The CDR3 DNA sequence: TGCGCCAGCAGCCGGGGACTAGCGGGGGACAGTGAGCAGTTCTTC.

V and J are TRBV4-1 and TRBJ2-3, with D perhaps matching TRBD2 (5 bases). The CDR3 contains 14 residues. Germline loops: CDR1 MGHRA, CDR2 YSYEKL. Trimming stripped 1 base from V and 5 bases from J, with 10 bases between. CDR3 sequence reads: CASSQVGSLDTQYF. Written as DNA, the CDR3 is TGCGCCAGCAGCCAAGTTGGGAGTTTAGATACGCAGTATTTT.